The 21 T cell receptor beta chains listed next were all sequenced from one sample in a study of T-cell reconstitution after alpha-beta-depleted transplantation in children. The TCRbeta library incorporated unique molecular identifiers. In TCRdb, the PCR reads were re-called with MiXCR into one record per CDR3 protein. The sample shows approximately 1,000,000 distinct CDR3 sequences, under 30% of them seen only once. Sequencing was performed on PBMCs, mostly from graft donor cells, taken 360 days after TCRalphabeta/CD19-depleted stem cell transplant. Receptors originate from a boy younger than two who had a stem cell transplant for SCID, so the T cells may come from the graft donor.

The chain carries TRBV27 and TRBJ2-3; D not certain. Looked up from germline, CDR1 is MNHEY and CDR2 is SMNVEV (reference sequence). V lost 5 bases, J lost 1 base, and 10 bases lay in between. The CDR3 runs 14 residues. The CDR3 sequence is CASSAKMGTDTQYF. CDR3 sequence (DNA): TGTGCCAGCAGTGCTAAAATGGGCACAGATACGCAGTATTTT.

The CDR3 spells CASGSSGGSEQFF. The CDR3, as DNA: TGTGCCAGCGGGTCTAGCGGGGGGTCTGAGCAGTTCTTC. This chain joins TRBV12-3 or TRBV12-4 and TRBJ2-1, with TRBD2 matching over 11 bases. V was clipped by 8 bases and J by 9 bases; unmatched bases: 6. The CDR3 length is 13 residues.

This clonotype was counted only a few times. V gene TRBV7-2 combines with J gene TRBJ2-7; 11 nucleotides agree with TRBD2. This CDR3 comprises 15 residues. The ends lost 5 bases at V and 7 bases at J; junction bases unmatched: 10. The V gene's germline CDR1 is SGHTA and CDR2 FQGNSA. The CDR3 reads CASSPNSGGAREQYF. CDR3 in DNA: TGTGCCAGCAGCCCTAATAGCGGGGGGGCCCGGGAGCAGTACTTC. The whole variable domain, remainder taken from reference TRBV7-2 and TRBJ2-7, is GAGVSQSPSNKVTEKGKDVELRCDPISGHTALYWYRQSLGQGLEFLIYFQGNSAPDKSGLPSDRFSAERTGGSVSTLTIQRTQQEDSAVYLCASSPNSGGAREQYFGPGTRLTVT.

The chain carries TRBV20-1 and TRBJ2-7, with D unclear. Per the germline V gene, CDR1 is DFQATT and CDR2 is SNEGSKA (reference sequence). The CDR3 consists of 12 residues. Trimming stripped 3 bases from V and 2 bases from J, with 8 bases between. Here the CDR3 reads CSASPATYEQYF. CDR3 coding DNA: TGCAGTGCTAGTCCCGCCACCTACGAGCAGTACTTC.

A few counts support this clonotype. The chain uses TRBV12-3 or TRBV12-4 and TRBJ1-2, with D possibly being TRBD1 (6 bases). V was shortened by 4 bases and J by 4 bases, with 16 bases between the two germline ends. The CDR3 contains 15 residues. The CDR3 spells CASSSPPWGAYGYTF. CDR3 nucleotide sequence: TGTGCCAGCAGTTCCCCCCCATGGGGGGCCTATGGCTACACCTTC.

This clonotype occurred a few times. The chain combines TRBV10-3 with TRBJ1-3; D perhaps matches TRBD1 (6 bases). The CDR3 totals 18 residues. V shed 0 bases and J shed 4 bases, with 19 bases lying between them. Germline V gives CDR1 ENHRY, CDR2 SYGVKD. CDR3 bases: TGTGCCATCAGTGAGTCGACGGCCAGGGGAAATCTCGGAAACACCATATATTTT. It yields the protein CAISESTARGNLGNTIYF.

The genes are TRBV11-2 and TRBJ2-5, with 13 bases aligning to TRBD2. Germline CDR1 and CDR2: SGHAT and FQNNGV. V was clipped by 4 bases and J by 0 bases; unmatched bases: 5. This CDR3 region has 17 residues. The CDR3 is CASSYRGLAGNQETQYF. The CDR3, as DNA: TGTGCCAGCAGCTACCGGGGACTAGCGGGGAACCAAGAGACCCAGTACTTC.

V is TRBV7-3 and J is TRBJ2-1, with a tentative D call TRBD1 (5 bases). V gave up 2 bases and J gave up 10 bases, with 12 bases separating them. Germline CDR1 SGHTA, CDR2 FQGTGA. The CDR3 has 13 residues. The CDR3 bases are TGTGCCAGCAGCTTACGCAGGGAAAGGGAGCAGTTCTTC. It specifies CASSLRREREQFF.

CDR3 region: CASSPRRDRYEQYF. As DNA, the CDR3 is TGTGCCAGCAGCCCCAGACGGGATCGTTACGAGCAGTACTTC. This chain connects TRBV9 to TRBJ2-7; the D gene is possibly TRBD2 (5 bases). The V and J ends lost 4 bases and 4 bases respectively, with 15 bases between them. Germline V CDR1 and CDR2: SGDLS, YYNGEE. The CDR3 runs to 14 residues.

This clonotype was detected a few times. The V and J genes are TRBV7-6 and TRBJ1-1; D is unresolved. CDR1 is SGHVS, CDR2 FNYEAQ, per germline. This CDR3 comprises 16 residues. V was trimmed by 7 bases and J by 4 bases, leaving 22 bases between them. CDR3 sequence reads: CASTWGRGGLGTEAFF. In DNA form, the CDR3 reads TGTGCCAGCACGTGGGGTAGAGGAGGACTGGGCACTGAAGCTTTCTTT.

The rearrangement joins TRBV12-3 or TRBV12-4 to TRBJ1-2; 7 nucleotides agree with TRBD1. The CDR3 totals 15 residues. Unmatched junction bases numbered 8, after V lost 3 bases and J lost 4 bases. The CDR3 protein is CASSFNPWDSYGYTF. For the CDR3, the DNA is TGTGCCAGCAGTTTCAATCCGTGGGACAGCTATGGCTACACCTTC.

The V call is TRBV6-5, the J call TRBJ2-1, with 15 nucleotides matching TRBD2. Unmatched junction bases numbered 12, after V lost 4 bases and J lost 8 bases. The CDR3 totals 18 residues. The germline CDR1 and CDR2 sequences are MNHEY and SVGAGI. CDR3: CASSFRRGLAGGRDEQFF. The CDR3 DNA reads TGTGCCAGCAGTTTCCGACGAGGACTAGCGGGGGGGAGGGATGAGCAGTTCTTC.

This chain links TRBV24-1 with TRBJ2-3, with D uncertain. The CDR3 is 14 amino acids. The V end lost 3 bases, the J end lost 1 base, and 7 bases lay between the germline ends. Germline values: CDR1 KGHDR, CDR2 SFDVKD. The CDR3 spells CATSDPTGTDTQYF. As DNA, the CDR3 is TGTGCCACCAGTGATCCTACTGGCACAGATACGCAGTATTTT.

This clonotype came up a few times. This chain joins TRBV12-3 or TRBV12-4 and TRBJ1-2, with a weak D call TRBD1 (5 bases). The V and J ends lost 2 bases and 7 bases respectively, with 17 bases between them. The CDR3 has 15 amino acids. This CDR3 reads CASSLRGIGEGGYTF. The CDR3 DNA is TGTGCCAGCAGTTTAAGGGGAATTGGTGAGGGTGGCTACACCTTC.

The chain combines TRBV10-3 with TRBJ1-3, with unresolved D. CDR3 size: 14 residues. CDR1 and CDR2 from the germline V gene are ENHRY and SYGVKD. The ends were cut back, 4 bases at V and 0 bases at J, with 7 bases in the middle. The DNA of the CDR3 is TGTGCCATCAGTGCAGCAGTCTCTGGAAACACCATATATTTT. Amino acid sequence: CAISAAVSGNTIYF.

The rearrangement joins TRBV4-1 to TRBJ2-2; TRBD1 is a possible D gene (5 bases). The germline V and J ends were trimmed by 3 bases and 5 bases, with 7 bases remaining between them. Germline CDR1 reads MGHRA; CDR2 reads YSYEKL. This CDR3 has 13 amino acids. CDR3 protein: CASSHDRTGELFF. The CDR3 bases are TGCGCCAGCAGCCACGACAGAACCGGGGAGCTGTTTTTT.

The V and J genes are TRBV2 and TRBJ2-2; D might be TRBD2 (6 bases). V shed 4 bases and J shed 2 bases, with 17 bases lying between them. The CDR3 extends over 17 amino acids. In germline, CDR1 is SNHLY, CDR2 FYNNEI. CDR3 amino acids: CASSGTISSSNTGELFF. The CDR3 bases are TGTGCCAGCAGTGGGACTATTTCCTCCAGTAACACCGGGGAGCTGTTTTTT.

V usage is TRBV12-3 or TRBV12-4 and J usage is TRBJ2-2; 9 bases agree with TRBD2. The CDR3 spans 13 residues. J gave up 16 bases and V 6 bases, and 12 bases lay outside the gene matches. The DNA of the CDR3 is TGTGCCAGCAGGAGTAGCGGGGGCAAAACAAAGTTTTTT. This encodes CASRSSGGKTKFF.

The chain links TRBV12-3 or TRBV12-4 to TRBJ2-5; D call uncertain. This CDR3 has 13 residues. Trimming stripped 2 bases from V and 2 bases from J, with 6 bases between. The CDR3 loop is CASSLKGQETQYF. For the CDR3, the DNA is TGTGCCAGCAGTTTAAAGGGACAAGAGACCCAGTACTTC.

A few counts support this clonotype. The rearrangement links TRBV24-1 to TRBJ1-1; no clear D. Trimming took off 9 bases at V and 4 bases at J, with 20 bases between the two ends. This CDR3 has 15 amino acids. The germline CDR1 and CDR2 sequences are KGHDR and SFDVKD. The CDR3 reads CATLLNPAFATEAFF. CDR3 DNA: TGTGCCACCCTCCTGAATCCCGCTTTTGCCACTGAAGCTTTCTTT.

The J gene is TRBJ2-5, the V gene TRBV29-1; tentative D call: TRBD2 (7 bases). CDR1 is SQVTM and CDR2 is ANQGSEA in the germline V gene. The length of the CDR3 is 10 residues. CDR3 in DNA: TGCGGGGGGGGCGAAGAGACCCAGTACTTC. This codes for CGGGEETQYF.